This entry lists 14 T cell receptor beta chains sequenced from one sample in a study of cytomegalovirus exposure and HLA in healthy donors. The PCR contained 60 Vbeta and 13 Jbeta primers. The repertoire was sequenced with immunoSEQ multiplex PCR; TCRdb's copy has only in-frame clones and lacks some. The sample carries 170,000 or so clones, about 73% recorded once. The sample was PBMCs. The receptors originated from a woman aged 45 to 65 in good health and CMV-seropositive.

This sequence joins TRBV6-1 and TRBJ1-2, with 9 bases aligning to TRBD1. From germline, CDR1 is MNHNS and CDR2 SASEGT. Unmatched junction bases numbered 7, after V lost 8 bases and J lost 6 bases. This CDR3 spans 13 amino acids. CDR3 protein: CASRSGTGNGYTF. The CDR3 coding sequence is TGTGCCAGCCGATCCGGGACAGGGAATGGCTACACCTTC.

The chain couples TRBV5-1 to TRBJ1-1, with D uncertain. CDR3 length: 14 amino acids. The V end was cut by 3 bases, the J end by 3 bases, with 12 bases between. Germline CDR1 is SGHRS and CDR2 is YFSETQ. CDR3 in amino acids: CASSSGASDTEAFF. CDR3 sequence (DNA): TGCGCCAGCAGCTCCGGTGCGAGTGACACTGAAGCTTTCTTT.

The genes are TRBV7-2 and TRBJ1-2; 9 bases are shared with TRBD1. Trimming took 5 bases from V and 6 from J; bases not matched to a gene: 4. The CDR3 consists of 13 residues. Germline CDR1 is SGHTA and CDR2 is FQGNSA. The CDR3 DNA is TGTGCCAGCAGCCGGACAGGGGTGGATGGCTACACCTTC. It codes for CASSRTGVDGYTF.

The rearrangement links TRBV5-1 to TRBJ2-3, with a possible D match to TRBD2 (7 bases). Trimming removed 4 bases at V and 4 bases at J, with 16 bases between. The CDR3 is 15 residues long. The germline V gene has CDR1 SGHRS and CDR2 YFSETQ. The CDR3 spells CASSQGWGGPDTQYF. CDR3 bases: TGCGCCAGCAGCCAGGGGTGGGGGGGCCCAGATACGCAGTATTTT.

The chain links TRBV6-1 to TRBJ1-2; D is unresolved. V lost 1 base and J 2 bases, leaving 14 bases between the germline ends. The CDR3 is 16 amino acids. The V gene's germline CDR1 is MNHNS and CDR2 SASEGT. The CDR3, as DNA: TGTGCCAGCAGTGAAGTTTCATCTCGAGCGAACTATGGCTACACCTTC. This sequence encodes CASSEVSSRANYGYTF.

The chain links TRBV4-1 to TRBJ2-3, with D possibly matching TRBD2 (6 bases). The CDR3 totals 13 residues. Germline-derived CDR1 and CDR2 are MGHRA and YSYEKL. Trimming shortened V by 9 bases and J by 6 bases, and 16 bases separated the two germline ends. CDR3 amino acids: CASTTRLGDTQYF. CDR3 coding DNA: TGCGCCAGTACGACTAGATTGGGTGATACGCAGTATTTT.

The V gene is TRBV23-1, the J gene TRBJ1-1; 8 bases map to TRBD1. TRBV23-1 is marked as an open reading frame, function uncertain. V trimming: 2 bases; J trimming: 0 bases; junction bases outside the gene matches: 11. The CDR3 covers 18 residues. The DNA for the CDR3 is TGCGCCAGCAGTCAACGACAGGGGCCCGTAAAGATGAACACTGAAGCTTTCTTT. Translating it yields CASSQRQGPVKMNTEAFF.

V usage is TRBV13 and J usage is TRBJ1-3, with 10 positions matching TRBD1. With V trimmed by 5 bases and J by 7 bases, 8 bases remained unmatched. The CDR3 length is 15 residues. From germline, CDR1 is PRHDT and CDR2 FYEKMQ (reference sequence). CDR3 nucleotide sequence: TGTGCCAGCAGCCCAGGGACAGGGGAAGGGAACACCATATATTTT. Protein sequence: CASSPGTGEGNTIYF.

The chain links TRBV14 to TRBJ1-2; 7 positions agree with TRBD1. V gave up 4 bases and J gave up 3 bases; unmatched junction bases: 5. Germline loops: CDR1 SGHDN, CDR2 FVKESK. The CDR3 consists of 14 residues. CDR3 region: CASSPTGAYYGYTF. The CDR3 nucleotides read TGTGCCAGCAGCCCCACAGGGGCCTACTATGGCTACACCTTC.

The J gene is TRBJ1-2, the V gene TRBV10-3, with 8 positions matching TRBD1. Germline-derived CDR1 and CDR2 are ENHRY and SYGVKD. V was clipped by 2 bases and J by 2 bases; unmatched bases: 10. The CDR3 totals 17 residues. The CDR3 region is CAISEGTGPILNYGYTF. The CDR3 nucleotides are TGTGCCATCAGTGAGGGGACAGGACCGATCCTCAACTATGGCTACACCTTC.

As concerns this clone: Other nucleotide sequences from this sample produce the same CDR3. This chain uses TRBV10-2 with TRBJ2-2; TRBD2 is a possible D gene (5 bases). The ends were cut back, 8 bases at V and 2 bases at J, with 12 bases in the middle. The length of the CDR3 is 14 residues. Germline V gene lookup returns CDR1 WSHSY and CDR2 SAAADI. The CDR3 region is CASSTGFNTGELFF. DNA for the CDR3: TGCGCCAGCTCAACGGGGTTTAACACCGGGGAGCTGTTTTTT.

This chain links TRBV6-5 with TRBJ1-2; no clear D gene. Looked up from germline, CDR1 is MNHEY and CDR2 is SVGAGI. V gave up 2 bases and J gave up 3 bases, with 4 bases separating them. The CDR3 sequence is 12 residues long. CDR3 sequence: CASSYRDYGYTF. The CDR3, as DNA: TGTGCCAGCAGTTACAGAGACTATGGCTACACCTTC.

The V and J genes are TRBV5-6 and TRBJ1-6, with 7 bases lining up with TRBD1. Germline lookup yields CDR1 SGHDT and CDR2 YYEEEE. This CDR3 is built from 17 residues. With V trimmed by 2 bases and J by 4 bases, 9 bases remained unmatched. CDR3 in DNA: TGTGCCAGCAGCTTTTATATTACGGGACAGTATAATTCACCCCTCCACTTT. The encoded protein is CASSFYITGQYNSPLHF.

The chain recombines TRBV2 with TRBJ2-2, with a tentative D call TRBD2 (7 bases). This CDR3 spans 17 amino acids. Trimming stripped 2 bases from V and 5 bases from J, with 18 bases between. CDR1 and CDR2 from the germline V gene are SNHLY and FYNNEI. Here the CDR3 DNA reads TGTGCCAGCAGTGAACTTGGGGGGGGGCAAGGGACCGGGGAGCTGTTTTTT. As protein: CASSELGGGQGTGELFF.